These T cell receptor beta chains were read from a single sample in a study of OX40 agonist ivuxolimab in advanced cancers. TCRdb keeps only in-frame clones here, not all; method: immunoSEQ multiplex PCR. In the table there are about 73,000 clones, about 87% of which are singletons. This material consisted of CD4+ or CD8+ T cells sorted from blood, taken in a trial of the OX40 agonist ivuxolimab. All receptors derive from an adult with an advanced solid tumor such as melanoma, head and neck, liver or kidney cancer. Each CDR3 is given with its conserved first and last residue.

>TRBV15|TRBJ2-1
CATSMPGGGINNEQFF
>TRBV14|TRBJ2-7
CASSPFLSHSYEQYF
>TRBV19|TRBJ2-7
CASSIDGTPSYEQYF
>TRBV11-1|TRBJ2-2
CASSLLQANTGELFF
>TRBV5-6|TRBJ1-1
CASSGWGTTEAFF
>TRBV10-2|TRBJ2-7
CAILPSDSYEQYF
>TRBV7-9|TRBJ1-5
CASSLAQGQINQPQHF
>TRBV19|TRBJ2-1
CASLSGAEQFF
>TRBV21-1|TRBJ2-7
CASTHPVAGAYEQYF
>TRBV4-1|TRBJ1-5
CASSHLQVNNQPQHF
>TRBV13|TRBJ2-3
CASSLVGEVTDTQYF
>TRBV19|TRBJ2-7
CASRPTGDALYEQYF
>TRBV7-9|TRBJ1-2
CASSSLTGNYGYTF
>TRBV7-6|TRBJ2-5
CASSSEDQTQYF
>TRBV5-1|TRBJ1-1
CASSPLAGTAFLF
>TRBV30|TRBJ2-1
CAWSSGTRSYNEQFF
>TRBV13|TRBJ1-3
CASSLGGLTGNTIYF
>TRBV19|TRBJ2-7
CASSISSGEGSSYEQYF
>TRBV29-1|TRBJ1-1
CSVLDRMGNTEAFF
>TRBV10-1|TRBJ2-7
CASSERSSEQYF
>TRBV7-8|TRBJ2-3
CASSLIRRRAGLSDTQYF
>TRBV2|TRBJ2-1
CASKGREEQFF